This T cell receptor (beta chain) was profiled in a study of cytomegalovirus exposure and HLA in healthy donors. Trimming removed 1 base from V and 8 bases from J, with 11 bases in between. This CDR3 region has 14 residues. Germline assignment: CDR1 SNHLY and CDR2 FYNNEI. Study findings and constraints: Common viral pathogens were later found to be apparently linked to several of the most significant clusters. TRBV6-2, TRBV6-3 and some other V segments were unresolvable in 87-base-pair reads.

The PCR contained 60 Vbeta and 13 Jbeta primers. Data came from immunoSEQ multiplex PCR; TCRdb stores just in-frame clones and leaves some out. The sample records 150,000 to 200,000 clones, 60% to 85% being singletons. Healthy bone marrow donors made up the donors. For this clone: Its antigen remains unknown.

The chain joins TRBV2 to TRBJ1-4; D unresolved. The sequencing input was PBMCs. The receptor was derived from a woman aged 40 to 50 in good health and CMV-seropositive. The CDR3 nucleotides read TGTGCCAGCAGTGAAGTCGGGGTGTTCGAAAAACTGTTTTTT. The encoded protein is CASSEVGVFEKLFF.